The present T cell receptor (beta chain) was sequenced within a study of immune evolution from preneoplasia to lung adenocarcinoma. In the study overall: HLA loss of heterozygosity: 7% AIS, over 12% MIA, around 35% ADC, none AAH.

Clones were sequenced by immunoSEQ multiplex PCR, and TCRdb holds only the in-frame ones, with some missing. The sample contains more than 7,000 clones, about 81% of which appear only once. Germline V gene sequence: CDR1 MNHEY, CDR2 SVGAGI. Trimming took off 6 bases at V and 5 bases at J, with 16 bases between the two ends. The CDR3 sequence is 14 residues long. The material sequenced was FFPE lung adenocarcinoma in situ tissue. The genes are TRBV6-5 and TRBJ1-1; a weak D match, TRBD1 (6 bases). This TCR was recovered from a person aged 70 to 80 with lung adenocarcinoma. CDR3 sequence: CASRRVGARTEAFF. Here the CDR3 DNA reads TGTGCCAGCAGGCGGGTGGGGGCGAGGACTGAAGCTTTCTTT.